This T cell receptor (beta chain) appears in the sequencing data of a study of blood T cell repertoires in COVID-19 (dated by TCRdb to 2019 to 2021). About the investigation overall: Collaborator samples came from the United States, Italy and Spain and covered acute and convalescent phases of COVID-19. The prospective study material was composed of cDNA or gDNA derived from T cells, B-cell-depleted T cells, or PBMCs. The samples were drawn from two sources: the first 160 participants of the ongoing ImmuneRACE study, and 1,000 to 1,500 subjects contributed by 6 global collaborators. Subjects who had been exposed to COVID-19, were actively infected with it, or had recovered from it provided the deeply sampled blood TCRbeta repertoires that made up the dataset. A freely available public database, intended as a resource for researchers studying the immune response to SARS-CoV-2, is where the repertoires were released. A de-identified subject ID, COVID-19 status, age in years and sex were almost always included in the sample metadata. Where HLA class I and class II types were available, the types were taken from metadata supplied by the sample provider, not from assay-based typing.

On the study overall, not on this receptor specifically: How much clinical and demographic metadata was included differed by source and by participant, and the metadata was provided uncurated.

The V end loses 5 bases and the J end loses 2 bases, and a stretch of 9 bases separates them. From a lookup of the germline V gene, CDR1 and CDR2 are MDHEN and SYDVKM. Counted from cysteine to phenylalanine, this CDR3 has 14 amino acids. Only the CDR3 region is kept as DNA, spanning 42 bases read in frame from base 1. Whole blood was collected in K2EDTA tubes by collaborating institutions according to the institutions' own protocols. Collaborator samples were shipped for TCRbeta analysis as frozen whole blood, isolated PBMCs, or DNA extracted from either sample type. This clone was seen a single time. Its antigen remains undetermined. Per-base quality was not reported, and no clone a single base away is much larger than it. TCRbeta CDR3 regions were amplified from genomic DNA using the immunoSEQ Assay, a bias-controlled multiplex PCR. Regarding the original processing steps: Within the assay, amplification of reference gene primers was used to estimate how many nucleated cells each sample contained. To quantify the absolute abundance of each unique TCRbeta CDR3 rearrangement, sequence reads were collapsed and filtered. For each sample, productive Simpson clonality was calculated as the square root of Simpson's diversity index across productive rearrangements. TCRdb re-hosts the immuneACCESS table, in-frame sequences only. Its copies lack some clones; in the studies checked, an unresolved V gene accounts for under half of them, and the cause for the rest is not known. V and J calls plus clone size are reproduced from that table; the DNA served to infer D and trimming. This sample gives about 400,000 clones in total; approximately 86% of them show up just once. Together, the top ten hold about 2.9% of the sample.

The receptor's source is a human donor in a cohort sampled during active COVID-19. Sequencing was done on a sample of peripheral blood. The sequence joins TRBV28 to TRBJ2-2, with a weak D call of TRBD1 (5 bases match). CDR3 reads: CASSGDRNTGELFF. The DNA reads TGTGCCAGCAGTGGTGACAGAAACACCGGGGAGCTGTTTTTT.